This TCR beta chain is from a study of blood T cell repertoires in COVID-19. Profiling relied on immunoSEQ multiplex PCR, and the TCRdb table lists in-frame clones only, not all of them. The table has hundreds of thousands of clones, about nine tenths seen once. Germline-derived CDR1 and CDR2 are SGHTA and FQGNSA. V shed 3 bases, J shed 3 bases, and the junction held 2 bases outside the gene matches. The CDR3 extends over 13 amino acids. The gene calls are TRBV7-2 and TRBJ2-7; 7 nucleotides agree with TRBD2. This clonotype was sampled from a man aged 35-49 years who had recovered from COVID-19. Source material: PBMCs or T cells enriched from blood (not recorded which). In DNA, the CDR3 is TGTGCCAGCAGCTTGGGCGGGGGCTACGAGCAGTACTTC. It codes for CASSLGGGYEQYF.